This T cell receptor beta chain derives from a study of blood T cells in healthy people across ages. CDR1 is DFQATT, CDR2 SNEGSKA, per germline (reference sequence). Trimming left V 3 bases short and J 8 bases short, with 13 bases between. The CDR3 runs to 13 residues. Each sample gave at least 6 million isolated PBMCs. Combining a sample-barcoded 5' primer with a J-beta primer mix, a second PCR ran for 7 to 11 cycles. MiXCR, run by TCRdb on the 5' RACE reads, gives a single entry per CDR3 protein. This sample carries over 950,000 distinct CDR3 sequences, around two fifths of them seen once, and the ten largest clones take around 13%. This clonotype has just a few counts.

The TCR sequence derives from a man between 18 and 29 years old in good health. The V gene is TRBV20-1, the J gene TRBJ2-2; D remains unclear. The specimen sequenced was blood. CDR3 nucleotides: TGCAGTGCTAGGGACCTCTACCGAGGGGAGCTGTTTTTT. Translated, it gives CSARDLYRGELFF.